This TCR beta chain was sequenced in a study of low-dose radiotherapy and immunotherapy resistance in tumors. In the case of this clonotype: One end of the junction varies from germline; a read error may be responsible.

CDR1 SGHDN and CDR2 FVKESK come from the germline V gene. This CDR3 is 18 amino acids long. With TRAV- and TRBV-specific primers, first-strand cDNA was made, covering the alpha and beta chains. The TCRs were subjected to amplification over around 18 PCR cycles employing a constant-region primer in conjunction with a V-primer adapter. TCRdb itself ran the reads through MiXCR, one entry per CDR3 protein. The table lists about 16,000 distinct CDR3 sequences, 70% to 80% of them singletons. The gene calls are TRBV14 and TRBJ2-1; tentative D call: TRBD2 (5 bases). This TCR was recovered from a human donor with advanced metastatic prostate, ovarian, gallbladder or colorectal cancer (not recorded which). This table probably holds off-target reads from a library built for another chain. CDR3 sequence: CVSSQAHLAASSYNEQFF. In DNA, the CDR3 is TGTGTCAGCAGCCAAGCCCATCTAGCCGCGAGCTCCTACAATGAGCAGTTCTTC. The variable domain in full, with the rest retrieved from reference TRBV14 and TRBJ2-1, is EAGVTQFPSHSVIEKGQTVTLRCDPISGHDNLYWYRRVMGKEIKFLLHFVKESKQDESGMPNNRFLAERTGGTYSTLKVQPAELEDSGVYFCVSSQAHLAASSYNEQFFGPGTRLTVL.